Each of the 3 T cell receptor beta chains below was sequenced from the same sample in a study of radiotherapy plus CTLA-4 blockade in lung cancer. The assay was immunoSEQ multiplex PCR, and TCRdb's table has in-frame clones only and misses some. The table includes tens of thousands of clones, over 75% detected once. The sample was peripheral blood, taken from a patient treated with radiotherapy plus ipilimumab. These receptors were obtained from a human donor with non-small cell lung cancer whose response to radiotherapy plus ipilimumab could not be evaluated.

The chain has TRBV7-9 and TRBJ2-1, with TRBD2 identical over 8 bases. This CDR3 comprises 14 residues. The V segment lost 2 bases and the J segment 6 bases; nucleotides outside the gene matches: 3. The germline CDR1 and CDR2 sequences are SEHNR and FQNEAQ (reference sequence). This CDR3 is CASSLSGGFNEQFF. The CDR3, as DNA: TGTGCCAGCAGCTTAAGCGGGGGTTTCAATGAGCAGTTCTTC.

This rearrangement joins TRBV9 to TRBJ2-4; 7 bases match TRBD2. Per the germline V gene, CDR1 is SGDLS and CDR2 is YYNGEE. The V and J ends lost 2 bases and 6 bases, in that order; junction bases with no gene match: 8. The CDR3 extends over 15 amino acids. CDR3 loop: CASSVWGSGGNIQYF. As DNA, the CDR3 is TGTGCCAGCAGCGTTTGGGGGTCGGGAGGAAACATTCAGTACTTC. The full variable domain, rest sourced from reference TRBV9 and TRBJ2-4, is DSGVTQTPKHLITATGQRVTLRCSPRSGDLSVYWYQQSLDQGLQFLIQYYNGEERAKGNILERFSAQQFPDLHSELNLSSLELGDSALYFCASSVWGSGGNIQYFGAGTRLSVL.

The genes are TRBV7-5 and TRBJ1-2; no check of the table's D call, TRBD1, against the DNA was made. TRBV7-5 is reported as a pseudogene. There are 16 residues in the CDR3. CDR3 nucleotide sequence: TGTGCCAGAAGCTTGATCCCGGACAGGGGTTGCTATGGCTACACCTTC. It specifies CARSLIPDRGCYGYTF.